The next 15 T cell receptor beta chains were all read from a single sample in a study of blood T cells in healthy people across ages. PCR was performed a second time for roughly 7 to 11 cycles using a sample-barcoded 5' primer and a J-beta primer mix. MiXCR was run by TCRdb on the 5' RACE reads, yielding one entry per CDR3 protein. Of about 1.7 million distinct CDR3 sequences in the sample, 28% were seen once. Sequencing used blood. These receptors were collected from a woman in her thirties in good health.

In this sample, this clonotype turned up a few times. The V call is TRBV7-2, the J call TRBJ2-1; no firm D call. The CDR3 covers 15 residues. CDR1 is SGHTA and CDR2 is FQGNSA in the germline V gene. The V end was cut by 4 bases, the J end by 0 bases, with 10 bases between. In DNA form, the CDR3 reads TGTGCCAGCAGCTCGTCACACAGCTCCTACAATGAGCAGTTCTTC. This gives the protein CASSSSHSSYNEQFF.

The genes are TRBV27 and TRBJ1-2; no clear D. V was clipped by 2 bases and J by 4 bases, with 11 bases between them. The CDR3 length is 14 residues. Germline V gene sequence: CDR1 MNHEY, CDR2 SMNVEV (reference sequence). The CDR3 DNA sequence: TGTGCCAGCAGTTTAACAAAGGGTTCCTATGGCTACACCTTC. Protein sequence: CASSLTKGSYGYTF.

The chain uses TRBV20-1 and TRBJ1-2; 9 nucleotides line up with TRBD1. This CDR3 is 12 amino acids long. Trimming took 5 bases from V and 6 from J; bases not matched to a gene: 4. The germline V gene encodes CDR1 DFQATT and CDR2 SNEGSKA (reference sequence). CDR3 DNA: TGCAGTGCTTGGGACAGGGTCCATGGCTACACCTTC. This encodes CSAWDRVHGYTF.

The chain is built from TRBV4-3 and TRBJ2-7, with 7 bases identical to TRBD2. Unmatched junction bases numbered 11, after V lost 0 bases and J lost 6 bases. The germline V gene encodes CDR1 LGHNA and CDR2 YSLEER. The CDR3 covers 16 residues. The chain's CDR3 is CASSQDWGGAPSEQYF. The CDR3 bases are TGCGCCAGCAGCCAAGATTGGGGGGGAGCCCCTAGCGAGCAGTACTTC.

In its sample, this clonotype was seen many times. The chain employs TRBV29-1 and TRBJ2-1, with TRBD2 identical over 12 bases. The J segment lost 13 bases and the V segment lost 6 bases, leaving 7 bases of the junction unmatched. The CDR3 sequence is 12 residues long. Germline lookup yields CDR1 SQVTM and CDR2 ANQGSEA. In DNA form, the CDR3 reads TGCAGCGTCGAGACTAGCGGGAGTTCACAGTTCTTC. As protein: CSVETSGSSQFF.

Many counts were recorded for this clonotype. This chain connects TRBV12-3 or TRBV12-4 to TRBJ2-1, with D unclear. V lost 4 bases and J lost 0, with 10 bases in between. This CDR3 spans 15 amino acids. This CDR3 is CASSSTSSSYNEQFF. The CDR3 DNA sequence: TGTGCCAGCAGTTCGACGAGCAGCTCCTACAATGAGCAGTTCTTC.

This rearrangement joins TRBV5-8 to TRBJ2-7; the match to TRBD2 covers 7 bases. The DNA end favors TRBJ2-5, so the J call may be wrong. CDR1 is SGHTS, CDR2 YDEGEE, per germline. The CDR3 has 14 amino acids. DNA for the CDR3: TGTGCCAGCAGCCCCCCGGGACTACCCGAGACCCAGTACTTC. The encoded protein is CASSPPGLPETQYF.

This clonotype occurred many times. The genes are TRBV6-5 and TRBJ2-7; D may correspond to TRBD1 or TRBD2 (5 bases each). Germline assignment: CDR1 MNHEY and CDR2 SVGAGI. The germline V and J ends were trimmed by 6 bases and 3 bases, with 21 bases remaining between them. The CDR3 runs to 16 residues. The CDR3 is CASRPFQGSEIYEQYF. In DNA form, the CDR3 reads TGTGCCAGCAGGCCTTTCCAGGGTAGCGAGATCTACGAGCAGTACTTC.

On this clonotype: This may come from a read error, since a much larger clone is one base off. V is TRBV15 and J is TRBJ2-5, with a weak D call TRBD2 (5 bases). CDR1 and CDR2 (germline): LNHNV, YYDKDF (reference sequence). V lost 5 bases, J lost 5 bases, and 12 bases lay in between. The CDR3 runs to 13 residues. This CDR3 is CATSLDGMETQYF. The CDR3 coding sequence is TGTGCCACCAGCCTCGACGGGATGGAGACCCAGTACTTC. Full variable domain (remainder filled in from reference TRBV15 and TRBJ2-5): DAMVIQNPRYQVTQFGKPVTLSCSQTLNHNVMYWYQQKSSQAPKLLFHYYDKDFNNEADTPDNFQSRRPNTSFCFLDIRSPGLGDTAMYLCATSLDGMETQYFGPGTRLLVL.

V usage is TRBV6-1 and J usage is TRBJ2-5, with TRBD1 matching over 11 bases. CDR3 length equals 15 residues. CDR1 and CDR2 from the germline V gene are MNHNS and SASEGT. J was trimmed by 4 bases and V by 6 bases; bases with no gene match: 7. The CDR3 DNA follows: TGTGCCAGCAGCCTCCGGGACAGGGGGATAGAGACCCAGTACTTC. Translation: CASSLRDRGIETQYF.

This clonotype has only one observation. A junction end diverges from the germline sequence, so it may reflect a read error. This sequence joins TRBV5-5 and TRBJ1-2; D uncertain. Germline CDR1 and CDR2: SGHKS and YYEKEE (reference sequence). The CDR3 loop spans 13 amino acids. The CDR3 region has the DNA TGTGCCAGCAGCTTGGACAAATCATATGGCTGCACCTTC. Amino acids: CASSLDKSYGCTF.

This clonotype was recorded a few times. This sequence joins TRBV7-9 and TRBJ2-7, with no clear D. This CDR3 spans 15 amino acids. Looked up from germline, CDR1 is SEHNR and CDR2 is FQNEAQ (reference sequence). V was pared by 0 bases and J by 5 bases, with 14 bases between. As DNA, the CDR3 is TGTGCCAGCAGCTTAGCGCAGGCCAGGCCCCACGAGCAGTACTTC. Its translation: CASSLAQARPHEQYF. Variable domain in full (rest from reference TRBV7-9 and TRBJ2-7): DTGVSQNPRHKITKRGQNVTFRCDPISEHNRLYWYRQTLGQGPEFLTYFQNEAQLEKSRLLSDRFSAERPKGSFSTLEIQRTEQGDSAMYLCASSLAQARPHEQYFGPGTRLTVT.

The rearrangement uses TRBV27 and TRBJ2-2; D uncertain. Germline CDR1 reads MNHEY; CDR2 reads SMNVEV (reference sequence). CDR3 size: 15 residues. Trimming took 3 bases from V and 1 from J, leaving 9 bases between them. The CDR3 protein is CASSLRLGNTGELFF. The DNA for the CDR3 is TGTGCCAGCAGTTTGCGGCTCGGGAACACCGGGGAGCTGTTTTTT.

This clonotype was counted between two and nine times. The J gene is TRBJ2-2, the V gene TRBV7-9, with 7 bases aligning to TRBD1. The CDR3 is 14 residues long. Per the germline V gene, CDR1 is SEHNR and CDR2 is FQNEAQ (reference sequence). After removal of 5 bases from V and 5 bases from J, the junction contained 5 bases not matched to a gene. The CDR3 loop reads CASSTRQGTGELFF. The CDR3 DNA follows: TGTGCCAGCAGCACTCGACAGGGAACCGGGGAGCTGTTTTTT.

The chain employs TRBV27 and TRBJ1-2; 12 positions agree with TRBD1. Unmatched junction bases numbered 17, after V lost 7 bases and J lost 11 bases. Germline V gives CDR1 MNHEY, CDR2 SMNVEV (reference sequence). There are 16 residues in the CDR3. CDR3 DNA: TGTGCCAGCAACCCATCCGCGGGACAGGGGGCTCTAAGATACACCTTC. The encoded protein is CASNPSAGQGALRYTF.